This T cell receptor (beta chain) derives from a study of blood T cell repertoires in COVID-19. Authors' methods: By means of reference gene primer amplification, nucleated cell counts were estimated. This table comes from immunoSEQ multiplex PCR, and its TCRdb copy is limited to in-frame clones, with some not included. D and trimming were read from the DNA, whereas the V and J calls and clone size are those reported in that table. The sample lists more than 400,000 clones, about nine tenths occurring once. There are 13 residues in the CDR3. V dropped 7 bases and J dropped 4 bases, with 11 bases sitting between them. Germline V CDR1 and CDR2: ENHRY, SYGVKD.

This receptor was identified in a man aged 18 to 35 who had recovered from COVID-19. This chain connects TRBV10-3 to TRBJ1-5, with D maybe TRBD1 (6 bases). The specimen sequenced was PBMCs or T cells enriched from blood (not recorded which). This CDR3 reads CAITGTQNQPQHF. The CDR3 nucleotides read TGTGCCATCACGGGGACACAAAATCAGCCCCAGCATTTT.